The present T cell receptor (beta chain) was sequenced within a study of regulatory T cells in long-lasting Graves disease. Whole-study results and caveats: Accuracy may have suffered from the small sample size. Those with persistent disease had in common more public clonotypes (around 2,700) than new patients (more than 900).

For TCR beta, libraries came from iRepertoire HTBI primers and Arm-PCR of CDR3 regions. MiXCR, applied by TCRdb to the multiplex PCR reads, yields one record per CDR3 protein. In the table there are hundreds of thousands of distinct CDR3 sequences, approximately 21% of which are singletons. This clonotype appeared a few times. No antigen is known for it. CDR3 length equals 14 residues. CDR1 is MGHDK and CDR2 is SYGVNS in the germline V gene. V was pared by 6 bases and J by 10 bases, with 10 bases of the junction left unmatched. Time point of the sample: persistent/refractory GD, antithyroid drugs over 5 years with positive TRAb. RNA extracted from PBMCs served as the sequencing template.

The chain recombines TRBV25-1 with TRBJ1-4; TRBD1 matches 8 bases. This sequence was found in a female donor with Graves disease. Sequencing used peripheral blood mononuclear cells (PBMCs), obtained when the disease was refractory, from a patient treated with antithyroid drugs. The CDR3 nucleotides are TGTGCCAGCAGCCCCGGACAGGGACCGCGAAAACTGTTTTTT. Translating gives CASSPGQGPRKLFF.